This T cell receptor beta chain was found in a study of T cell repertoires in cytomegalovirus infection. This clonotype has just a few counts. Its antigen is unidentified. Study-wide findings and caveats: Within the response measured ex vivo, HLA-C-restricted CMV-specific TCR beta clonotypes were dominant. There were carriers of CMV plus the relevant HLA, and cumulative public TCR beta family frequency identified them.

V dropped 2 bases and J dropped 4 bases, with 7 bases sitting between them. This CDR3 has 13 amino acids. TCRdb passed the reads through MiXCR, listing each CDR3 protein once. The sample has some 500,000 distinct CDR3 sequences; approximately 40% are singletons. Sequenced material: cultured PBMCs, taken from culture after CMV antigen stimulation. The chain employs TRBV12-3 or TRBV12-4 and TRBJ2-3; no firm D call. The TCR was taken from a human donor in good health (CMV status not recorded). Some clones in this sample may be carry-over from other donors' samples. The CDR3, as DNA: TGTGCCAGCAGTTTATTTACCGCAGATACGCAGTATTTT. It specifies CASSLFTADTQYF.